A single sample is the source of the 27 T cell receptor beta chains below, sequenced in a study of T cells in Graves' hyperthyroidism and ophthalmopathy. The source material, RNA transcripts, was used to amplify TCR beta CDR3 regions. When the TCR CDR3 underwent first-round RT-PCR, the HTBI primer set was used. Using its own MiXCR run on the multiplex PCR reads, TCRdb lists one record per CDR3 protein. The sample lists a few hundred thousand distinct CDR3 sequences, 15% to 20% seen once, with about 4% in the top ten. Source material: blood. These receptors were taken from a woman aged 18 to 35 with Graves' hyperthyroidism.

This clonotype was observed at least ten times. The CDR3 nucleotides read TGTGCCACCAGCTATCCCATCACTAGGAACACCGGGGAGCTGTTTTTT. Translation gives CATSYPITRNTGELFF. V is TRBV15 and J is TRBJ2-2; TRBD2 might be the D (5 bases). The germline CDR1 and CDR2 sequences are LNHNV and YYDKDF (reference sequence). This CDR3 region has 16 residues. V was pared by 5 bases and J by 1 base, with 14 bases between.

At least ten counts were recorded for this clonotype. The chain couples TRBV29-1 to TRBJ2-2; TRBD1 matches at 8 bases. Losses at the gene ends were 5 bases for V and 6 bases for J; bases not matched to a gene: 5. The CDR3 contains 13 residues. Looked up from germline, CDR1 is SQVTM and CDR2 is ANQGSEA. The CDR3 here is CSVQGQGPGELFF. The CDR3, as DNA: TGCAGCGTTCAAGGACAGGGCCCCGGGGAGCTGTTTTTT.

CDR3 sequence: CASNPVEGELQETQYF. The CDR3 nucleotides are TGTGCCAGCAATCCCGTGGAGGGAGAACTCCAAGAGACCCAGTACTTC. The V call is TRBV6-1, the J call TRBJ2-5, with a possible D match to TRBD2 (6 bases). The length of the CDR3 is 16 residues. V was clipped by 7 bases and J by 1 base, with 19 bases between them. Germline CDR1 and CDR2: MNHNS and SASEGT.

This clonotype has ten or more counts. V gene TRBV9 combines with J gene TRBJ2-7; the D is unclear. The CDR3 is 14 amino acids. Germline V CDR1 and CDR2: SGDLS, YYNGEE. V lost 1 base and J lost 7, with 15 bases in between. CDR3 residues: CASSVLDGFREQYF. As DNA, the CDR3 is TGTGCCAGCAGCGTACTGGACGGATTTAGGGAGCAGTACTTC.

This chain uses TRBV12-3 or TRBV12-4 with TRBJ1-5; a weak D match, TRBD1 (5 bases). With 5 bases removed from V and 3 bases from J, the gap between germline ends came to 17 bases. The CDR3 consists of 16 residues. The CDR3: CASSPSSTAYNQPQHF. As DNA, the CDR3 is TGTGCCAGCAGTCCCTCCTCGACAGCCTACAATCAGCCCCAGCATTTT.

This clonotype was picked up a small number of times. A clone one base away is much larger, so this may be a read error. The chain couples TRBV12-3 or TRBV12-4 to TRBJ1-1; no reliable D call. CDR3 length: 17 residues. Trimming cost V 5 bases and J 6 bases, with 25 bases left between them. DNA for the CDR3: TGTGCCAGCAGTCAACGGGCTTTCCGCTCCCCCCCCCCTGAAGCTTTCTTT. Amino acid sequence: CASSQRAFRSPPPEAFF.

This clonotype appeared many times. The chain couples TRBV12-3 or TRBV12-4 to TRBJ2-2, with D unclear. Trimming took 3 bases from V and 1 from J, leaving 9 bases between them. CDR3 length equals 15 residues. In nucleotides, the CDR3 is TGTGCCAGCAGTTTCGCCTACGGGAACACCGGGGAGCTGTTTTTT. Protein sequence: CASSFAYGNTGELFF.

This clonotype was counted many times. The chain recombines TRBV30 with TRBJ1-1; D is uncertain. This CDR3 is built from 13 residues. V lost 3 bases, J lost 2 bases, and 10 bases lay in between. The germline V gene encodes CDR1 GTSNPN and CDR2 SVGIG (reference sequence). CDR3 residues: CAWRWAPNTEAFF. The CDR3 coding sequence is TGTGCCTGGAGGTGGGCCCCCAACACTGAAGCTTTCTTT.

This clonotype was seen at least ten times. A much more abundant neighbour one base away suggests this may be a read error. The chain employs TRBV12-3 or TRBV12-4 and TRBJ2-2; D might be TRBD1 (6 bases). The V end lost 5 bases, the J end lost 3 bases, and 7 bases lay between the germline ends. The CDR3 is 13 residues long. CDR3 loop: CASSHRDTGELFF. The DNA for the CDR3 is TGTGCCAGCAGTCACAGGGACACCGGGGAGCTGTTTTTT.

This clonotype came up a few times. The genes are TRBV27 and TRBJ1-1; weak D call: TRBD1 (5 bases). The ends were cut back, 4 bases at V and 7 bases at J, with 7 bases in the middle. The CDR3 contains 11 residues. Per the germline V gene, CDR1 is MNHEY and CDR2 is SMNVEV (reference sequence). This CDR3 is CASSSRVEAFF. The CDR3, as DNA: TGTGCCAGCAGTTCCAGGGTTGAAGCTTTCTTT.

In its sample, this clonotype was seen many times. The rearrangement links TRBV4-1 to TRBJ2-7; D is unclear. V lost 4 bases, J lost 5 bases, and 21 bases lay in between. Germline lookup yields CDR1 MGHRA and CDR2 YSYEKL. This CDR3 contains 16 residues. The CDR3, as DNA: TGCGCCAGCAGCCCGGACCCTGGTTACAGTGTAAACGAGCAGTACTTC. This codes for CASSPDPGYSVNEQYF.

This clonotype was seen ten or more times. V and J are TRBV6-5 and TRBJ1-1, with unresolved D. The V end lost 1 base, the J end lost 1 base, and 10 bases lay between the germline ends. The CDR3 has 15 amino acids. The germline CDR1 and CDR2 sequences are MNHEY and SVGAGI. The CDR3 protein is CASSYYGSSNTEAFF. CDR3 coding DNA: TGTGCCAGCAGTTACTATGGGAGCTCGAACACTGAAGCTTTCTTT.

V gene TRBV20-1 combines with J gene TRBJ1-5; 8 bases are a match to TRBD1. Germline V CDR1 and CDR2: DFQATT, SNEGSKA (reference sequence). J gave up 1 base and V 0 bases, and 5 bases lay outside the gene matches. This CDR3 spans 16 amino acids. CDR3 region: CSARDGRTGSNQPQHF. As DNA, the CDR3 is TGCAGTGCTAGAGATGGGCGGACAGGGAGCAATCAGCCCCAGCATTTT.

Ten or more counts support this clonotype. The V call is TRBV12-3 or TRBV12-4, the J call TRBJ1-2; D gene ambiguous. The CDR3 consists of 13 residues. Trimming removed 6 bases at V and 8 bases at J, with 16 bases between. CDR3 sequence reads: CASSPGQSRGYTF. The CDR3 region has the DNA TGTGCCAGCAGCCCGGGCCAGAGCAGGGGCTACACCTTC.

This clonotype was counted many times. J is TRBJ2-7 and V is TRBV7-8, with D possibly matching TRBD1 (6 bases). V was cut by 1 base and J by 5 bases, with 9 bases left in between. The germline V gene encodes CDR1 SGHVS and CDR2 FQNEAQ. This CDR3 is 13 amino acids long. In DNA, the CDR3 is TGTGCCAGCAGCTTAGGCAGGGGAAACGAGCAGTACTTC. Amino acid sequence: CASSLGRGNEQYF.

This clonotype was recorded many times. CDR3 loop: CASSLGLRSYEQYF. The CDR3 DNA reads as TGTGCCAGCAGCTTAGGTTTACGCTCCTACGAGCAGTACTTC. The gene calls are TRBV7-2 and TRBJ2-7; no reliable D call. V lost 1 base, J lost 0 bases, and 7 bases lay in between. The CDR3 totals 14 residues. CDR1 is SGHTA, CDR2 FQGNSA, per germline.

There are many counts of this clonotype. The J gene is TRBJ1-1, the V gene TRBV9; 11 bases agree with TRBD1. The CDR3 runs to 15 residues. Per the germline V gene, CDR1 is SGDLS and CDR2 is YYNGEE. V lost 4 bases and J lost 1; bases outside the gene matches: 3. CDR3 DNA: TGTGCCAGCAGCCGGGGACAGGGGGAGAACACTGAAGCTTTCTTT. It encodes CASSRGQGENTEAFF.

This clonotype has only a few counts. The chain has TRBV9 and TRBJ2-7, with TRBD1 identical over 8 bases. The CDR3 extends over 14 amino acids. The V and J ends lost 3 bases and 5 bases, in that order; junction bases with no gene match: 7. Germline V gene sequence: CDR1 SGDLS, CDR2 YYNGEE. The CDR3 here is CASSARTGIDEQYF. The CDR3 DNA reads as TGTGCCAGCAGCGCCCGGACAGGGATCGACGAGCAGTACTTC.

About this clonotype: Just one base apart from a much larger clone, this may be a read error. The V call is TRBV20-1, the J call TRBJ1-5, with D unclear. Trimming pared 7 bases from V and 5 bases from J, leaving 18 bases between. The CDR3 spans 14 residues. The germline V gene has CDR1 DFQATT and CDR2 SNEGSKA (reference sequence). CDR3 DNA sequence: TGCAGTGGCCCCCCGGACGGGAATTATCAGCCCCAGCATTTT. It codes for CSGPPDGNYQPQHF.

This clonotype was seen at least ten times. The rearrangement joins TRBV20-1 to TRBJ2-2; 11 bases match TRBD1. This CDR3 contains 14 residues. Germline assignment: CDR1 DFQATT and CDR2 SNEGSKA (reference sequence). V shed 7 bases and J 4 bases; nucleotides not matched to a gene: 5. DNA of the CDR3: TGCAGTGTTCAGGGGACAGGGGGCACCGGGGAGCTGTTTTTT. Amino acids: CSVQGTGGTGELFF.

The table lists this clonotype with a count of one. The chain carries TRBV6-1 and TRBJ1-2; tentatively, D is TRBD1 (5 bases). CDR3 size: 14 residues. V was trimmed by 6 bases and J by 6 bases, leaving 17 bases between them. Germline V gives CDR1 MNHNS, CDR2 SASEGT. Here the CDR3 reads CASRVTDRAHGYTF. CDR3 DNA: TGTGCCAGCAGGGTGACAGATCGGGCCCATGGCTACACCTTC.

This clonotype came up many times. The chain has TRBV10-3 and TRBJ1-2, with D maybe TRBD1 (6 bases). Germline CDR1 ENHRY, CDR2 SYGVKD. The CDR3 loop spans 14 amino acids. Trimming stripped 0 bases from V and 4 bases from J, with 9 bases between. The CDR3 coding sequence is TGTGCCATCAGTGAGTCCGTGGACAGCTATGGCTACACCTTC. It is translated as CAISESVDSYGYTF.

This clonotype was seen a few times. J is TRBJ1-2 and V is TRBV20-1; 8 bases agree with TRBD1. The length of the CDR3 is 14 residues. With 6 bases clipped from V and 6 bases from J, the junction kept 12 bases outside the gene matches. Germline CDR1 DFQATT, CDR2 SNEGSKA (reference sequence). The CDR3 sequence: CSAGQGVWGDGYTF. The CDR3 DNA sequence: TGCAGTGCCGGACAGGGCGTCTGGGGGGATGGCTACACCTTC.

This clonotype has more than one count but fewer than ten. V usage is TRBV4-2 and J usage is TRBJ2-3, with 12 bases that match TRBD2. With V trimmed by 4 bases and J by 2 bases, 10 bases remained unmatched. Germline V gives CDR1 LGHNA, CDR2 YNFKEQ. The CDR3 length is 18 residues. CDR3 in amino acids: CASSPSLAGGADTDTQYF. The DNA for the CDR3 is TGTGCCAGCAGCCCCTCACTAGCGGGGGGCGCAGACACAGATACGCAGTATTTT.

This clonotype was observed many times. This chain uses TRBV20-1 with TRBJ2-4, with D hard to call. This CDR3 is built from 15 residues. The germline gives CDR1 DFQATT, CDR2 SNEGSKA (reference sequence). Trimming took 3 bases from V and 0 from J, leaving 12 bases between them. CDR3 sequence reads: CSASGPVIAKNIQYF. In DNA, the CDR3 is TGCAGTGCTAGTGGGCCCGTGATAGCCAAAAACATTCAGTACTTC.

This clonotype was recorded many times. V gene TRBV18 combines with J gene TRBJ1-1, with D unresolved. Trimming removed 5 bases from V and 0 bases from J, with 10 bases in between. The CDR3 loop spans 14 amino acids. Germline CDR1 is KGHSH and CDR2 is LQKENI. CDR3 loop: CASSALAMNTEAFF. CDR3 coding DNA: TGTGCCAGCTCAGCTTTGGCGATGAACACTGAAGCTTTCTTT.

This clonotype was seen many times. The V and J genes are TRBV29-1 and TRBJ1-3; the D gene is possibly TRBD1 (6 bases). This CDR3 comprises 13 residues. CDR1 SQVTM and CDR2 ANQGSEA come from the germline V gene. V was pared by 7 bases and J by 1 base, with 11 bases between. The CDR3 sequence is CSGQTGSGNTIYF. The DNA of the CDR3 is TGCAGCGGGCAGACAGGTTCTGGAAACACCATATATTTT.